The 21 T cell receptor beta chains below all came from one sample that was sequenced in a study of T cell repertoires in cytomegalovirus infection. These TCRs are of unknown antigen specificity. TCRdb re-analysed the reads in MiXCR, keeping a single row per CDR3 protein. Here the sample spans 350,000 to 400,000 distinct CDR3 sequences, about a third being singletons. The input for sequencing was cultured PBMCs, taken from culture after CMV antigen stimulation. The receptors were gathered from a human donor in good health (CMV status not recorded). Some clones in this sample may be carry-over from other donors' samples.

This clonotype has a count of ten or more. The CDR3 reads CASSQGTGRSTEAFF. The CDR3 DNA follows: TGCGCCAGCAGCCAGGGGACAGGGAGGAGTACTGAAGCTTTCTTT. The chain is built from TRBV4-3 and TRBJ1-1; 9 bases are a match to TRBD1. CDR1 LGHNA and CDR2 YSLEER come from the germline V gene. The CDR3 is 15 amino acids. The V and J ends lost 3 bases and 5 bases, in that order; junction bases with no gene match: 7.

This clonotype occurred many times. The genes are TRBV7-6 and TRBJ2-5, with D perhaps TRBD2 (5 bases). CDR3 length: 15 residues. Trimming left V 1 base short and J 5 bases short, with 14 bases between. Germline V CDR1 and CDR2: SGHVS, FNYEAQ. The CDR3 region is CASSLVGGKEETQYF. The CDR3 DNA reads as TGTGCCAGCAGCTTAGTAGGAGGCAAAGAGGAGACCCAGTACTTC.

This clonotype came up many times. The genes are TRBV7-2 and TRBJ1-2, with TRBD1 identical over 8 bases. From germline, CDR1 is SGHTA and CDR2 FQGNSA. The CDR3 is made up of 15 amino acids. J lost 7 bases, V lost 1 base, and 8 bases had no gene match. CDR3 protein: CASSLDNRGTSGYTF. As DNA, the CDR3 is TGTGCCAGCAGCTTAGATAACAGGGGGACATCTGGCTACACCTTC.

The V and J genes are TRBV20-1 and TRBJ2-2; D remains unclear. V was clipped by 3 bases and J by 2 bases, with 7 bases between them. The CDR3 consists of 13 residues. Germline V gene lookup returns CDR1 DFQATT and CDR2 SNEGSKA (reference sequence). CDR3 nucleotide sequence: TGCAGTGCTAGCCGAGTAAACACCGGGGAGCTGTTTTTT. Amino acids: CSASRVNTGELFF.

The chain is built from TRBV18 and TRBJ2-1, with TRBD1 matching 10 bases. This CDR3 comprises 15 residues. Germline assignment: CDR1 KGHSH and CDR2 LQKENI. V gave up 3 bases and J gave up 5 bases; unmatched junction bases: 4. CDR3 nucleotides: TGTGCCAGCTCACCCCCGACAGGGGGCAACAATGAGCAGTTCTTC. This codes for CASSPPTGGNNEQFF.

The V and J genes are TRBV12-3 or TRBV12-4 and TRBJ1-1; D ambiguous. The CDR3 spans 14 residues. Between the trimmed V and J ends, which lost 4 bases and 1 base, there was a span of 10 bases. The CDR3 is CASSYWGGNTEAFF. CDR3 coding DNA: TGTGCCAGCAGTTACTGGGGTGGGAACACTGAAGCTTTCTTT.

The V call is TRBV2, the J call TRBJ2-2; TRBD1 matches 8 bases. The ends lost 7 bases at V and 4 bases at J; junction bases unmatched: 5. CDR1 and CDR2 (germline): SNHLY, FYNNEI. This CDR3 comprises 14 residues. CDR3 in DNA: TGTGCCAGCACAGGGGGCATTGGCACCGGGGAGCTGTTTTTT. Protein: CASTGGIGTGELFF.

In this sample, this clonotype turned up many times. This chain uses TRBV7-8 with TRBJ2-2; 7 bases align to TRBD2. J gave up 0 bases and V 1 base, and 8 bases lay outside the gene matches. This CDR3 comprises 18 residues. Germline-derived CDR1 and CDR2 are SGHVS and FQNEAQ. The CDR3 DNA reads TGTGCCAGCAGCTTAGTTACAGCGGGGAGCGCGAACACCGGGGAGCTGTTTTTT. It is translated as CASSLVTAGSANTGELFF.

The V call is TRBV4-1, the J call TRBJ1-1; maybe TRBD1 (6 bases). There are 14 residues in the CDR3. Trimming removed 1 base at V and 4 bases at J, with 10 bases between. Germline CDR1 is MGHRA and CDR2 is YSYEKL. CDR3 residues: CASSQVQGVTEAFF. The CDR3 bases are TGCGCCAGCAGCCAAGTACAGGGAGTCACTGAAGCTTTCTTT.

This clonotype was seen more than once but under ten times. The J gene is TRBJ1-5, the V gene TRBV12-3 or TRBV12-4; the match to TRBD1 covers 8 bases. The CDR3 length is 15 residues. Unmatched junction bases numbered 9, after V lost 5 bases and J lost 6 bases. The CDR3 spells CASSPQTGGGQPQHF. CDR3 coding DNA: TGTGCCAGCAGTCCCCAAACAGGGGGTGGTCAGCCCCAGCATTTT.

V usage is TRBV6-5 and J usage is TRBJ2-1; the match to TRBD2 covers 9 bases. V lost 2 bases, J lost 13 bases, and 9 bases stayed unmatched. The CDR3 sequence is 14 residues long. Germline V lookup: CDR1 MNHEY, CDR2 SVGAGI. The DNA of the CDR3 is TGTGCCAGCAGTTACGATCGAGCGGGAGGAATCCAGTTCTTC. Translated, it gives CASSYDRAGGIQFF.

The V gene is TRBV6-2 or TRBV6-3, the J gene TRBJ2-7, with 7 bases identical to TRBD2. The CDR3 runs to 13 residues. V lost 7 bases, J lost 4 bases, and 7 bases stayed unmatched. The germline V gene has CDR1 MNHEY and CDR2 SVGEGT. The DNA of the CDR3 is TGTGCCAGCACCGCACGCGGGGGTTACGAGCAGTACTTC. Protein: CASTARGGYEQYF.

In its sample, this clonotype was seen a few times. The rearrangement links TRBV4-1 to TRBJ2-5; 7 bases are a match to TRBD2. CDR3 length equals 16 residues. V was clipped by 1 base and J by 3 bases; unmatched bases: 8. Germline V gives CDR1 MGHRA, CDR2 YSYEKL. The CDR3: CASSQGYPSGKETQYF. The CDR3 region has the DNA TGCGCCAGCAGCCAAGGATATCCTAGCGGTAAAGAGACCCAGTACTTC.

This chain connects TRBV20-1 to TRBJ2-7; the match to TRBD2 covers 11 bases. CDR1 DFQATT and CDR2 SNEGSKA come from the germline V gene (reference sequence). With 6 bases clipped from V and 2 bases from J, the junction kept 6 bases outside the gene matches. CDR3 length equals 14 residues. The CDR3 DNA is TGCAGTGCCTCACTAGCGGGAGTTCCCTACGAGCAGTACTTC. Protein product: CSASLAGVPYEQYF.

The CDR3 sequence is CASSPKWTSVLGTDTQYF. Here the CDR3 DNA reads TGTGCCAGCAGCCCAAAATGGACTAGCGTGCTCGGCACAGATACGCAGTATTTT. This chain joins TRBV7-8 and TRBJ2-3, with 9 bases that match TRBD2. Germline CDR1 reads SGHVS; CDR2 reads FQNEAQ. Losses at the gene ends were 5 bases for V and 1 base for J; bases not matched to a gene: 13. CDR3 length: 18 residues.

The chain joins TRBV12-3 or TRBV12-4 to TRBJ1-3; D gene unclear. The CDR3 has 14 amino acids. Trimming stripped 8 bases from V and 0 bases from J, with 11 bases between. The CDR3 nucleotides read TGTGCCAGCTGGGAGAAGATCTCTGGAAACACCATATATTTT. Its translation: CASWEKISGNTIYF.

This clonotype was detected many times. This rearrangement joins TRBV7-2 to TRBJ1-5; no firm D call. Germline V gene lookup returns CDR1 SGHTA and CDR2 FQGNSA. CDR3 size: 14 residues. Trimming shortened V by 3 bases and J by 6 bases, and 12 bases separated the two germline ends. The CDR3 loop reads CASSFPEWGQPQHF. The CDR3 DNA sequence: TGTGCCAGCAGCTTCCCCGAGTGGGGTCAGCCCCAGCATTTT. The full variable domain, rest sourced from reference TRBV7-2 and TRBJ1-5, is GAGVSQSPSNKVTEKGKDVELRCDPISGHTALYWYRQSLGQGLEFLIYFQGNSAPDKSGLPSDRFSAERTGGSVSTLTIQRTQQEDSAVYLCASSFPEWGQPQHFGDGTRLSIL.

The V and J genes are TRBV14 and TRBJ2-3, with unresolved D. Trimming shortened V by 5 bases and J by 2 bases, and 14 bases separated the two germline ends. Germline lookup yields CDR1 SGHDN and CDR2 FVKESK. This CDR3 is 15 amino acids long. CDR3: CASSEAVLSTDTQYF. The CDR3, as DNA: TGTGCCAGCAGCGAGGCCGTATTGTCCACAGATACGCAGTATTTT. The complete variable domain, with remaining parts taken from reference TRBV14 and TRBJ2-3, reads EAGVTQFPSHSVIEKGQTVTLRCDPISGHDNLYWYRRVMGKEIKFLLHFVKESKQDESGMPNNRFLAERTGGTYSTLKVQPAELEDSGVYFCASSEAVLSTDTQYFGPGTRLTVL.

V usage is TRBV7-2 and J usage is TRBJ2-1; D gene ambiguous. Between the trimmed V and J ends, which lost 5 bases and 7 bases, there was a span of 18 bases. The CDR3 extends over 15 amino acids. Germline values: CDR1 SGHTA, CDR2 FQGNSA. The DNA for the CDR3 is TGTGCCAGCAGCCCATGGGTGGGTGCGTCGAATGAGCAGTTCTTC. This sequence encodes CASSPWVGASNEQFF.

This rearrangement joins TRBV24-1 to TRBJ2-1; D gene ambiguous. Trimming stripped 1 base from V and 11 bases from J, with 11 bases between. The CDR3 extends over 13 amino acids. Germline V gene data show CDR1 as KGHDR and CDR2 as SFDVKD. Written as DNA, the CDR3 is TGTGCCACCAGTGATTTTCCGCTCGTGAAGCAGTTCTTC. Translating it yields CATSDFPLVKQFF.

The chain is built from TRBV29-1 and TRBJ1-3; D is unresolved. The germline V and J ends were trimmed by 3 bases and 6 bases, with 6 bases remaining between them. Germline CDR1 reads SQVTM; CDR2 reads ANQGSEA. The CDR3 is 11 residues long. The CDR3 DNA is TGCAGCGTTGATCGACAAAACACCATATATTTT. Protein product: CSVDRQNTIYF.